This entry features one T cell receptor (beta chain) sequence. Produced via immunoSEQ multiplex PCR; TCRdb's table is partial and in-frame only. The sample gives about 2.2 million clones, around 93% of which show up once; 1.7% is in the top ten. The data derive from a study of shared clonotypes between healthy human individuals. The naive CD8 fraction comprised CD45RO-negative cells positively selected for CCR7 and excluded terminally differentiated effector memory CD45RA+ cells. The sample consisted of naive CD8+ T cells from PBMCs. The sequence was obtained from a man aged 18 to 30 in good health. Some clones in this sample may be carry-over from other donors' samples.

The CDR3 spells CASSFRPTGFIPYEQYF. The DNA for the CDR3 is TGTGCCAGCAGCTTTCGTCCCACGGGGTTTATCCCCTACGAGCAGTACTTC. The chain uses TRBV5-6 and TRBJ2-7; perhaps TRBD2 as D (5 bases). With 2 bases removed from V and 2 bases from J, the gap between germline ends came to 20 bases. This CDR3 region has 17 residues. Germline V gene sequence: CDR1 SGHDT, CDR2 YYEEEE. The entire variable domain, with the rest obtained from reference TRBV5-6 and TRBJ2-7, is as follows: DAGVTQSPTHLIKTRGQQVTLRCSPKSGHDTVSWYQQALGQGPQFIFQYYEEEERQRGNFPDRFSGHQFPNYSSELNVNALLLGDSALYLCASSFRPTGFIPYEQYFGPGTRLTVT.